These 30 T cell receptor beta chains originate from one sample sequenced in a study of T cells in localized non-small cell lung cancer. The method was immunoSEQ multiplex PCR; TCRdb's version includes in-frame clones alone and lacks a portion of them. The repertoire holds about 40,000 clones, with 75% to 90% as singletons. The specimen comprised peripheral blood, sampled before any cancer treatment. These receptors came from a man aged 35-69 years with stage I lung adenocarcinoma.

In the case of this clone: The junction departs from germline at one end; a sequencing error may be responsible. In nucleotides, the CDR3 is TGTGCTAGCAGCCCAACAGGGGTATACGAGACCCAGTACTTC. This sequence encodes CASSPTGVYETQYF. The chain employs TRBV7-7 and TRBJ2-5; the match to TRBD1 covers 7 bases. CDR1 is SSHAT, CDR2 FNYEAQ, per germline (reference sequence). This CDR3 region has 14 residues.

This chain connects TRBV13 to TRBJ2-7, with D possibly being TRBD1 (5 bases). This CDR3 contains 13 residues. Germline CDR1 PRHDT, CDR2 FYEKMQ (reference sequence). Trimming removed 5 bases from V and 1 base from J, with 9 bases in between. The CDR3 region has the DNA TGTGCCAGCAGCCCGACAGCGTCCTACGAGCAGTACTTC. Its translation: CASSPTASYEQYF.

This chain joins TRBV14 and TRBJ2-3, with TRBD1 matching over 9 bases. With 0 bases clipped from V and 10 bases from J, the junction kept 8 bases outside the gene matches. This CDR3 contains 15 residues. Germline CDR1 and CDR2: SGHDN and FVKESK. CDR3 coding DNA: TGTGCCAGCAGCCAAGATTGGGACAGGGAGGGATCGCAGTATTTT. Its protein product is CASSQDWDREGSQYF.

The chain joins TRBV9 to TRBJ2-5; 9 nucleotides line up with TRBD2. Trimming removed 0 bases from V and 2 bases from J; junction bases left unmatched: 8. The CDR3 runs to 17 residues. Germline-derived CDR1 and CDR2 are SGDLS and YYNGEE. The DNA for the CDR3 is TGTGCCAGCAGCGTAGGTATACTAGCGGGCGGACAAGAGACCCAGTACTTC. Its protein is CASSVGILAGGQETQYF.

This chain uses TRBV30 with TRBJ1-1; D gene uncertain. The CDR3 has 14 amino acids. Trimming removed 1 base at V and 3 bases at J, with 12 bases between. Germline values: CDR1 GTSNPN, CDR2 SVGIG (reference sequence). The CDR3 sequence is CAWSDGVMYTEAFF. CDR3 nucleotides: TGTGCCTGGAGTGACGGGGTTATGTACACTGAAGCTTTCTTT.

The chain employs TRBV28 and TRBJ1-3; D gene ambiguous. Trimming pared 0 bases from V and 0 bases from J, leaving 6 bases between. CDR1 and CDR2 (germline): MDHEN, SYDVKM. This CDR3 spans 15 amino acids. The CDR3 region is CASSLWDNSGNTIYF. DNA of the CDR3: TGTGCCAGCAGTTTATGGGATAACTCTGGAAACACCATATATTTT.

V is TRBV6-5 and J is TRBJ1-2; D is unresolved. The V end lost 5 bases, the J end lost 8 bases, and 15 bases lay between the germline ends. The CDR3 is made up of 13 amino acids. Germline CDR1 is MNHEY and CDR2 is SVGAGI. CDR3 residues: CASSRGARGGYTF. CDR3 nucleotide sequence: TGTGCCAGCAGTCGCGGCGCAAGAGGGGGCTACACCTTC.

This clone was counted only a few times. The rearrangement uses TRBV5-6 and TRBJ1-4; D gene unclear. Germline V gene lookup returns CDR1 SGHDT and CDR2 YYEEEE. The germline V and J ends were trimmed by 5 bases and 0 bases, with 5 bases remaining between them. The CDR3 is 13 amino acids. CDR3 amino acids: CASRRTTNEKLFF. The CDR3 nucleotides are TGTGCCAGCAGGCGAACAACTAATGAAAAACTGTTTTTT. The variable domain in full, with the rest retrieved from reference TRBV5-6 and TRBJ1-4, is DAGVTQSPTHLIKTRGQQVTLRCSPKSGHDTVSWYQQALGQGPQFIFQYYEEEERQRGNFPDRFSGHQFPNYSSELNVNALLLGDSALYLCASRRTTNEKLFFGSGTQLSVL.

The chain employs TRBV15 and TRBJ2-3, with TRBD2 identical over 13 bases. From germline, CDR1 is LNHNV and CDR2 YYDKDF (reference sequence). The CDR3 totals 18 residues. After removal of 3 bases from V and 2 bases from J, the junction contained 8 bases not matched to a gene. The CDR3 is CATSSLRTSGSSTDTQYF. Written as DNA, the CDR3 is TGTGCCACCAGCAGTCTCCGGACTAGCGGGAGTTCCACAGATACGCAGTATTTT.

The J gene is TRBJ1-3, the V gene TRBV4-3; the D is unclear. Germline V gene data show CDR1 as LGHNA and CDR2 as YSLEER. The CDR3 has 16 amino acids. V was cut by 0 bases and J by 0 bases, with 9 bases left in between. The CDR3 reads CASSQDSTFSGNTIYF. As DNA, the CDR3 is TGCGCCAGCAGCCAAGACAGTACCTTCTCTGGAAACACCATATATTTT.

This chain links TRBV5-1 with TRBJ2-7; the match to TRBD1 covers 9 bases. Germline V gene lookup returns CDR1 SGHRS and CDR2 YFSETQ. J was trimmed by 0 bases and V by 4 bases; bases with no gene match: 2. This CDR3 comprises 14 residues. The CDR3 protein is CASSQGQGSYEQYF. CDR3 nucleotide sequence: TGCGCCAGCAGCCAGGGACAGGGCTCCTACGAGCAGTACTTC.

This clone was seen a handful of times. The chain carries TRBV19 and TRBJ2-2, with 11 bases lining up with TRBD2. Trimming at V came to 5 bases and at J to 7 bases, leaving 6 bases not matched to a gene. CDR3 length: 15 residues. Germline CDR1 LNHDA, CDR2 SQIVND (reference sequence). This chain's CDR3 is CASSLTGTSGGELFF. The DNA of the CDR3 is TGTGCCAGTAGTCTGACCGGGACTAGCGGCGGGGAGCTGTTTTTT.

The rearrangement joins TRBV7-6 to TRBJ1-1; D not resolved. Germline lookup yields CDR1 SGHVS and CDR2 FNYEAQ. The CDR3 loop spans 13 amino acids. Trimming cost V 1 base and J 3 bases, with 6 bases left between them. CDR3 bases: TGTGCCAGCAGCTTAGAACAGTACACTGAAGCTTTCTTT. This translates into CASSLEQYTEAFF.

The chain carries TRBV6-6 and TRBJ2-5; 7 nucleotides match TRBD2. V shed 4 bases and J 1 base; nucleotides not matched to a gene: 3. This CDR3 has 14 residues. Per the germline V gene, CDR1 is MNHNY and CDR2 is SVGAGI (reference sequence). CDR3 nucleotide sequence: TGTGCCAGCAGTTTTCTAGCGGCCCAAGAGACCCAGTACTTC. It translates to CASSFLAAQETQYF.

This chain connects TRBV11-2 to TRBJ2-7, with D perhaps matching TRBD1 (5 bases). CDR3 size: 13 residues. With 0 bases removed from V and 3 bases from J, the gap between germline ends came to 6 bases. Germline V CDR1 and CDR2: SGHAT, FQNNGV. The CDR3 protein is CASSLDRVYEQYF. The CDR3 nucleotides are TGTGCCAGCAGCTTAGACAGGGTCTACGAGCAGTACTTC.

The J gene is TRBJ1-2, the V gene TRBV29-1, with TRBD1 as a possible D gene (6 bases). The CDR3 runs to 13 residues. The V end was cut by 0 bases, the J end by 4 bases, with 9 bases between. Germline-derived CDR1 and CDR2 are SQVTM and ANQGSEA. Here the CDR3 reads CSVEDQGLYGYTF. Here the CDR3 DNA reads TGCAGCGTTGAAGATCAGGGGCTCTATGGCTACACCTTC.

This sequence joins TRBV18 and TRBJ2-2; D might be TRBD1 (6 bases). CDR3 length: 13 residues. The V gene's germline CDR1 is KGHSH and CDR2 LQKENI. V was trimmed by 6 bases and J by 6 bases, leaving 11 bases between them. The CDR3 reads CASSLQGSGELFF. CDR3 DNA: TGTGCCAGCTCCCTGCAGGGGTCCGGGGAGCTGTTTTTT.

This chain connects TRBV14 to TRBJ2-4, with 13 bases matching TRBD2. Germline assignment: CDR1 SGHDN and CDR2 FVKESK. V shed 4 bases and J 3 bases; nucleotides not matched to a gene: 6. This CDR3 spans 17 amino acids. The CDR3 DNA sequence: TGTGCCAGCAGCCTACTAGCGGGAGGGCCTGGCAAAAACATTCAGTACTTC. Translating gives CASSLLAGGPGKNIQYF. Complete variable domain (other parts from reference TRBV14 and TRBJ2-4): EAGVTQFPSHSVIEKGQTVTLRCDPISGHDNLYWYRRVMGKEIKFLLHFVKESKQDESGMPNNRFLAERTGGTYSTLKVQPAELEDSGVYFCASSLLAGGPGKNIQYFGAGTRLSVL.

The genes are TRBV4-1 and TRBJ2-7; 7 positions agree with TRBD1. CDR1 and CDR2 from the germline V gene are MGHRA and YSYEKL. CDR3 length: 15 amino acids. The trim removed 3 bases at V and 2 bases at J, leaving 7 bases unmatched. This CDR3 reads CASSQDPGTAYEQYF. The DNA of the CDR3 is TGCGCCAGCAGCCAGGACCCTGGGACAGCCTACGAGCAGTACTTC.

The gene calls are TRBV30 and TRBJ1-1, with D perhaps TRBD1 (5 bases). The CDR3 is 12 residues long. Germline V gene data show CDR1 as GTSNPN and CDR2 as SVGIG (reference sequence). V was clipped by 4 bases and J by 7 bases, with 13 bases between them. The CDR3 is CAWNGFQGEAFF. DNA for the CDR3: TGTGCCTGGAACGGGTTTCAGGGTGAAGCTTTCTTT.

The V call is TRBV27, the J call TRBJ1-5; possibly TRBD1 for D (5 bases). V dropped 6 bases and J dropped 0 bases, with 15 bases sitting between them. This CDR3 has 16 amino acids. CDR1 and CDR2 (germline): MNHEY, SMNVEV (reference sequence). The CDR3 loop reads CASRPHSGGSNQPQHF. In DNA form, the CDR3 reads TGTGCCAGCAGGCCCCACTCCGGGGGTAGCAATCAGCCCCAGCATTTT.

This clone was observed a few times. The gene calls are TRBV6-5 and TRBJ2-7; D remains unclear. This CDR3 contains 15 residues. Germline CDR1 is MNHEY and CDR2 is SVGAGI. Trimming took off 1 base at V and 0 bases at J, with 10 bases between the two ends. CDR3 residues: CASSYYAENSYEQYF. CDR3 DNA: TGTGCCAGCAGTTACTACGCGGAGAACTCCTACGAGCAGTACTTC.

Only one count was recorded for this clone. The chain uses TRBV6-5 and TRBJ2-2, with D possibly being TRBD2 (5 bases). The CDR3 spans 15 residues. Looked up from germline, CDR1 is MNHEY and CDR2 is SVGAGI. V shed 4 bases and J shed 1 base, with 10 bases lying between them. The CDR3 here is CASSSASWNTGELFF. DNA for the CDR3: TGTGCCAGCAGTTCAGCTAGCTGGAACACCGGGGAGCTGTTTTTT.

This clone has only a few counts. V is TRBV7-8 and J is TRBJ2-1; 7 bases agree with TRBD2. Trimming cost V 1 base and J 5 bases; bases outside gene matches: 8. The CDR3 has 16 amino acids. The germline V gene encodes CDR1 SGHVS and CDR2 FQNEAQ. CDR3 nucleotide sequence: TGTGCCAGCAGCTTAGTTGGCGGGAGTCTGGACAATGAGCAGTTCTTC. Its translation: CASSLVGGSLDNEQFF.

This chain's CDR3 is CASSPTGNEQYF. The CDR3 DNA follows: TGTGCCAGCAGCCCCACAGGGAACGAGCAGTACTTC. This chain uses TRBV28 with TRBJ2-7; possible D gene TRBD1, 6 bases. V gave up 6 bases and J gave up 5 bases, with 11 bases separating them. The CDR3 has 12 amino acids. Germline V gives CDR1 MDHEN, CDR2 SYDVKM.

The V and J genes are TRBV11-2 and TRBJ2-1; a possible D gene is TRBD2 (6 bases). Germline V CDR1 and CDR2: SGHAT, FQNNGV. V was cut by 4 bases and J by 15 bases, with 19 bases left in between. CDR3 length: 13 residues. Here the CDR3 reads CASSSGRSSAPFF. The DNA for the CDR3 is TGTGCCAGCAGCTCGGGAAGGTCTAGCGCTCCGTTCTTC. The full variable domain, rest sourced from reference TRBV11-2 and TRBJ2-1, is EAGVAQSPRYKIIEKRQSVAFWCNPISGHATLYWYQQILGQGPKLLIQFQNNGVVDDSQLPKDRFSAERLKGVDSTLKIQPAKLEDSAVYLCASSSGRSSAPFFGPGTRLTVL.

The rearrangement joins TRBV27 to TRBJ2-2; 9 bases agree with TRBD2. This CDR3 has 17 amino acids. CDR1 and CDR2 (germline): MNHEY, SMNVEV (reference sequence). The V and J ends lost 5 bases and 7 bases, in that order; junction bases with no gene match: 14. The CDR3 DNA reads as TGTGCCAGCAGTGCTTGGGCGGCGGGAGGGCCTGTCGGGGAGCTGTTTTTT. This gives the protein CASSAWAAGGPVGELFF.

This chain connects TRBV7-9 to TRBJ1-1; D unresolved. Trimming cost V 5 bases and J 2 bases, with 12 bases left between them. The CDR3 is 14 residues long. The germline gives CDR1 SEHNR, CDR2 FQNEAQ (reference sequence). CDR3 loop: CASSHSNINTEAFF. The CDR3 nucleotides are TGTGCCAGCAGCCACAGCAATATCAACACTGAAGCTTTCTTT.

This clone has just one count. The CDR3 DNA reads as TGTGCCAGCAGCCGTATGACAGGGGAAGACTATGGCTACACCTTC. Protein sequence: CASSRMTGEDYGYTF. The chain joins TRBV5-4 to TRBJ1-2; the match to TRBD1 covers 8 bases. Germline CDR1 is SGHNT and CDR2 is YYREEE (reference sequence). V was pared by 4 bases and J by 3 bases, with 8 bases of the junction left unmatched. The CDR3 is made up of 15 amino acids.

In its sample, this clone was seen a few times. CDR3 loop: CASSLDGTGGHEQYF. CDR3 in DNA: TGTGCCAGCAGCTTGGACGGGACAGGGGGCCACGAGCAGTACTTC. The chain combines TRBV7-9 with TRBJ2-7; 12 bases are shared with TRBD1. The CDR3 contains 15 residues. Trimming removed 3 bases from V and 5 bases from J; junction bases left unmatched: 5. CDR1 SEHNR and CDR2 FQNEAQ come from the germline V gene (reference sequence).